This is a list of T cell receptor beta chains from one sample in a study of T cell responses to AZD1222 COVID-19 vaccine. Some clones are missing from TCRdb's copy, which holds only in-frame ones; the method was immunoSEQ multiplex PCR. The table has under 200,000 clones, about nine tenths seen once; the top ten hold less than 6.5%. The sequences come from peripheral blood, collected on day 0 of AZD1222 vaccination. These TCRs come from an adult in good health. CDR3s include the opening cysteine and the closing phenylalanine or tryptophan. D genes are given only for firm matches. Size is omitted from some rows. Given values are once, few, many or a class for expanded clones.

>NA|TRBV5-4|NA|TRBJ1-1
CASSLVETGHTEAFF
TGTGCCAGCAGCTTGGTTGAAACGGGGCACACTGAAGCTTTCTTT
>NA|TRBV28|NA|TRBJ1-5
CASHRGGGNQPQHF
TGTGCCAGCCATAGGGGGGGAGGCAATCAGCCCCAGCATTTT
>NA|TRBV2|NA|TRBJ2-2
CASSEAGQNTGELFF
TGTGCCAGCAGTGAAGCAGGACAGAACACCGGGGAGCTGTTTTTT
>NA|TRBV9|NA|TRBJ2-5
CASSVDQGGGETQYF
TGTGCCAGCAGCGTAGATCAGGGGGGAGGAGAGACCCAGTACTTC
>NA|TRBV30|NA|TRBJ1-2
CAWSVRDGYTF
TGTGCCTGGAGTGTAAGGGACGGCTACACCTTC
>NA|TRBV3-1/TRBV3-2|NA|TRBJ2-7
CASSPKRYEQYF
TGTGCCAGCAGCCCCAAGAGGTACGAGCAGTACTTC
>TRBD1|TRBV7-9|NA|TRBJ1-6
CASSFTGQGDSPLHF
TGTGCCAGCAGCTTCACGGGACAGGGGGATTCACCCCTCCACTTT
>NA|TRBV6-4|NA|TRBJ2-3
CASSEQKGSDTQYF
TGTGCCAGCAGCGAACAGAAGGGGTCAGATACGCAGTATTTT
>NA|TRBV11-3|NA|TRBJ2-1
CASSLVSDLSSYNEQFF
TGTGCCAGCAGCTTAGTTTCCGATCTCAGCTCCTACAATGAGCAGTTCTTC
>NA|TRBV7-3|NA|TRBJ2-1
CASSLAVGNEQFF
TGTGCCAGCAGCTTAGCTGTGGGGAATGAGCAGTTCTTC
>NA|TRBV24-1|NA|TRBJ2-3
CATSDSNRVPDTQYF
TGTGCCACCAGTGATAGTAACAGGGTCCCAGATACGCAGTATTTT
>NA|TRBV28|NA|TRBJ1-5
CASSFHTTSNQPQHF
TGTGCCAGCAGTTTTCACACAACGAGCAATCAGCCCCAGCATTTT
>NA|TRBV27|NA|TRBJ2-6
CASSPRSGANVLTF
TGTGCCAGCAGTCCGCGATCTGGGGCCAACGTCCTGACTTTC
>NA|TRBV28|NA|TRBJ1-4
CASSSRGEKLFF
TGTGCCAGCAGTTCCCGTGGTGAAAAACTGTTTTTT
>NA|TRBV5-5|NA|TRBJ2-7
CASSLNAYEQYF
TGTGCCAGCAGCTTGAATGCCTACGAGCAGTACTTC
>TRBD2|TRBV5-1|few|TRBJ2-7
CASSLDRRLAGEGVYEQYF
TGCGCCAGCAGCTTGGACCGTAGACTAGCGGGAGAAGGGGTCTACGAGCAGTACTTC
>NA|TRBV5-6|few|TRBJ2-5
CASSLDRIQETQYF
TGTGCCAGCAGCCTCGACAGGATACAAGAGACCCAGTACTTC
>NA|TRBV6-1|NA|TRBJ1-5
CASSESPGPQHF
TGTGCCAGCAGTGAAAGTCCGGGGCCCCAGCATTTT
>TRBD1|TRBV25-1|NA|TRBJ2-1
CASSLGTGGGNEQFF
TGTGCCAGCAGTTTGGGAACAGGGGGTGGCAATGAGCAGTTCTTC
>NA|TRBV28|NA|TRBJ2-7
CASSLAQGYYEQYF
TGTGCCAGCAGTTTAGCGCAGGGCTACTATGAGCAGTACTTC
>NA|TRBV29-1|once|TRBJ2-5
CSVGSGQETQYF
TGCAGCGTCGGTTCAGGGCAAGAGACCCAGTACTTC
>TRBD1|TRBV6-2/TRBV6-3|NA|TRBJ1-6
CASSRGQAGSPLHF
TGTGCCAGCAGCCGGGGACAGGCCGGTTCACCCCTCCACTTT
>NA|TRBV18|NA|TRBJ2-1
CASSPPGDNEQFF
TGTGCCAGCTCACCCCCAGGGGACAATGAGCAGTTCTTC
>NA|TRBV4-1|NA|TRBJ1-2
CASSLDDRAASYGYTF
TGCGCCAGCAGCCTTGACGACCGGGCAGCCTCCTATGGCTACACCTTC
>TRBD2|TRBV3-1/TRBV3-2|once|TRBJ2-3
CASSPPTSGRASDTQYF
TGTGCCAGCAGCCCCCCCACTAGCGGGAGGGCATCAGATACGCAGTATTTT
>NA|TRBV29-1|NA|TRBJ2-7
CSVRLTDSYEQYF
TGCAGCGTTCGATTAACGGACTCCTACGAGCAGTACTTC
>TRBD1|TRBV5-1|NA|TRBJ1-1
CASVGTANTEAFF
TGCGCCAGCGTCGGGACAGCGAACACTGAAGCTTTCTTT
>TRBD1|TRBV3-1/TRBV3-2|NA|TRBJ2-7
CASSRGTGLEQYF
TGTGCCAGCAGCCGAGGGACAGGGTTAGAGCAGTACTTC
>NA|TRBV7-2|NA|TRBJ1-5
CASSPRTAYSNQPQHF
TGTGCCAGCAGTCCCAGGACAGCCTATAGCAATCAGCCCCAGCATTTT
>NA|TRBV6-5|NA|TRBJ1-4
CASSREQGGLWKLFF
TGTGCCAGCAGTCGAGAGCAGGGAGGGTTATGGAAACTGTTTTTT
>NA|TRBV7-2|few|TRBJ2-1
CASSTRLGGRDEQFF
TGTGCCAGCAGCACCAGACTAGGTGGTAGGGATGAGCAGTTCTTC
>TRBD2|TRBV5-8|NA|TRBJ2-3
CASSGAGLAGGLTQYF
TGTGCCAGCAGCGGCGCAGGACTAGCGGGGGGACTTACGCAGTATTTT
>NA|TRBV11-3|NA|TRBJ2-2
CASSRSGPDGELFF
TGTGCCAGCAGCCGGTCGGGGCCCGACGGGGAGCTGTTTTTT
>NA|TRBV9|few|TRBJ1-1
CASSVGVEVMNTEAFF
TGTGCCAGCAGCGTAGGGGTAGAGGTAATGAACACTGAAGCTTTCTTT
>NA|TRBV7-2|NA|TRBJ1-2
CASSLDGGLYGYTF
TGTGCCAGCAGCTTAGATGGGGGCCTCTATGGCTACACCTTC
>NA|TRBV11-3|NA|TRBJ2-3
CASSFGGGGWSDTQYF
TGTGCCAGCAGCTTCGGGGGTGGAGGTTGGTCAGATACGCAGTATTTT
>NA|TRBV5-6|few|TRBJ2-1
CASSLVAREQFF
TGTGCCAGCAGCTTGGTTGCTAGAGAGCAGTTCTTC
>TRBD1|TRBV27|few|TRBJ1-5
CASSSRQGDNQPQHF
TGTGCCAGCAGTTCAAGACAGGGGGACAATCAGCCCCAGCATTTT
>TRBD2|TRBV7-3|NA|TRBJ2-3
CASSFSLAHDTQYF
TGTGCCAGCAGCTTTTCACTAGCGCACGATACGCAGTATTTT
>NA|TRBV6-5|NA|TRBJ2-2
CASSLLGGKIGELFF
TGTGCCAGCAGCCTCCTAGGAGGGAAAATAGGGGAGCTGTTTTTT
>NA|TRBV28|NA|TRBJ2-7
CASSSGDPRSEQYF
TGTGCCAGCAGTTCAGGGGACCCTAGAAGCGAGCAGTACTTC
>NA|TRBV30|once|TRBJ2-7
CAWSGQGEWQYF
TGTGCCTGGAGTGGGCAGGGCGAATGGCAGTACTTC
>NA|TRBV7-9|NA|TRBJ1-1
CASTFGDTEAFF
TGTGCCAGCACCTTCGGGGACACTGAAGCTTTCTTT
>NA|TRBV18|NA|TRBJ2-1
CASSPGGRTYNEQFF
TGTGCCAGCTCACCAGGGGGGAGGACCTACAATGAGCAGTTCTTC
>NA|TRBV2|once|TRBJ2-2
CASQGGNTGELFF
TGTGCCTCTCAGGGAGGGAACACCGGGGAGCTGTTTTTT
>NA|TRBV11-2|NA|TRBJ2-5
CASSLGGYREETQYF
TGTGCCAGCAGCTTAGGGGGCTACCGGGAGGAGACCCAGTACTTC
>NA|TRBV7-6|once|TRBJ2-7
CASSLGTAGILTEQYF
TGTGCCAGCAGCTTAGGGACGGCTGGGATCCTCACCGAGCAGTACTTC
>TRBD2|TRBV5-1|NA|TRBJ2-3
CASSLRGLAGDTQYF
TGCGCCAGCAGCTTGAGGGGACTAGCGGGAGATACGCAGTATTTT
>NA|TRBV9|NA|TRBJ1-2
CATDGPVGYTF
TGTGCCACCGACGGTCCGGTCGGCTACACCTTC
>NA|TRBV19|once|TRBJ1-1
CASSMRGNTEAFF
TGTGCCAGTAGTATGAGGGGGAACACTGAAGCTTTCTTT
>TRBD2|TRBV4-2|few|TRBJ2-7
CASSQAGTSGGYEQYF
TGTGCCAGCAGCCAAGCTGGCACTAGCGGGGGCTACGAGCAGTACTTC
>NA|TRBV13|NA|TRBJ1-1
CASSSTRETEAFF
TGTGCCAGCAGCTCGACCCGGGAGACTGAAGCTTTCTTT